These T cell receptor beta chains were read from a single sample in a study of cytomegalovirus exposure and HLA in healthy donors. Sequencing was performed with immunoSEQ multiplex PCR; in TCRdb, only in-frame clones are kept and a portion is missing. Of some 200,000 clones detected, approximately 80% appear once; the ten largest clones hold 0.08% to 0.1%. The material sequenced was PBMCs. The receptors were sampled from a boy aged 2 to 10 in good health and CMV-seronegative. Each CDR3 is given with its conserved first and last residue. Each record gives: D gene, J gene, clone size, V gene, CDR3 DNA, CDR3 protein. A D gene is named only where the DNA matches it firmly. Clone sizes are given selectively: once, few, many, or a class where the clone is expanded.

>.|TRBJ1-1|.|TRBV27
TGTGCCAGCAGTTTTTCGACAGGAAGAGACACTGAAGCTTTCTTT
CASSFSTGRDTEAFF
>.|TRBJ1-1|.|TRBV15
TGTGCCACCAGCAGAGGACTGGTGAAGGGCCTAGCGAACACTGAAGCTTTCTTT
CATSRGLVKGLANTEAFF
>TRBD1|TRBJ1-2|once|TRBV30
TGTGCATATCGGGACAGGGTAAAGGATGGCTACACCTTC
CAYRDRVKDGYTF
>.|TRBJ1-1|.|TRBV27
TGTGCCAGCAGTTTATCGGCCAGAAACACTGAAGCTTTCTTT
CASSLSARNTEAFF
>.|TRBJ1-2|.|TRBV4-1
TGCGCCAGCAGCCGCGGCAGGGGCTACGGTGGCTACACCTTC
CASSRGRGYGGYTF
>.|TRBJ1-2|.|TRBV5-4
TGTGCCAGCAACGTACAGGGTGCTAACTATGGCTACACCTTC
CASNVQGANYGYTF
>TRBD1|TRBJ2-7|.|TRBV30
TGTGCCTGGACGCCCGGGACAGTGTTCTACGAGCAGTACTTC
CAWTPGTVFYEQYF
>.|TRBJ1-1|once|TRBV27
TGTGCCAGCAGCCTGCGTCGGGACACTGAAGCTTTCTTT
CASSLRRDTEAFF
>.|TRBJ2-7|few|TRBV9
TGTGCCAGCAGCCCCAGACCCCTTGACAGTAGATATTCCTACGAGCAGTACTTC
CASSPRPLDSRYSYEQYF
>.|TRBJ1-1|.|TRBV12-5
TGTGCTAGTGGTGCGGGCGGGGTGAACACTGAAGCTTTCTTT
CASGAGGVNTEAFF
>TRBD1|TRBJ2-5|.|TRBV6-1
TGTGCCAGCAGCGGGACAGGTGTCGAGACCCAGTACTTC
CASSGTGVETQYF
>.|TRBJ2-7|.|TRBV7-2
TGTGCCAGCAGCCCGCGGCCCTACGGGTCCTACGAGCAGTACTTC
CASSPRPYGSYEQYF
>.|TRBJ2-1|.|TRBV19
TGTGCCAGTAGTACCGCTCCAGGGGACGAAAAGTTCTTC
CASSTAPGDEKFF
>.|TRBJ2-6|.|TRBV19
TGTGCCAGTAGTATTGGCACTGGGGCCAACGTCCTGACTTTC
CASSIGTGANVLTF
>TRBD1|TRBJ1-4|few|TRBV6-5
TGTGCCAGCAGTCCCGGGGACAGGGTTTATGAAAAACTGTTTTTT
CASSPGDRVYEKLFF
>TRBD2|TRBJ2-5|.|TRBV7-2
TGTGCCAGCAGCCACATTGGGGATTCCGGGCGGGGGGGCCTTGGGACCCAGTACTTC
CASSHIGDSGRGGLGTQYF
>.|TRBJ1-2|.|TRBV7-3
TGTGCCAGCAGCTTACAAGGGGGTGCCGGCTACACCTTC
CASSLQGGAGYTF
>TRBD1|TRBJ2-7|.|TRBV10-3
TGTGCCATCAGTGAGACAGGGGGCTACGAGCAGTACTTC
CAISETGGYEQYF
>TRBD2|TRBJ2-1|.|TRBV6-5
TGTGCCAGCACTCGGGGGGGACTTTACAATGAGCAGTTCTTC
CASTRGGLYNEQFF
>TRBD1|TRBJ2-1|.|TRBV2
TGTGCCAGCACCCGACAGGGGGCGTACAATGAGCAGTTCTTC
CASTRQGAYNEQFF
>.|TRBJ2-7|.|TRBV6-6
TGTGCCAGCAGTTATGACAGCCTGGCCTACGAGCAGTACTTC
CASSYDSLAYEQYF
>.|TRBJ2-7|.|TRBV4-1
TGCGCCAGCAGCCAAGATCTGGCAGATTCCTACGAGCAGTACTTC
CASSQDLADSYEQYF
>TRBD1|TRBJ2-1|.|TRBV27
TGTGCCAGCAGCTACAGGGGTAATGAGCAGTTCTTC
CASSYRGNEQFF
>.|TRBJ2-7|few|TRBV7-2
TGTGCCAGCAGCTCGCCGACAGCCTCCTACGAGCAGTACTTC
CASSSPTASYEQYF
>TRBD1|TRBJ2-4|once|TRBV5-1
TGCGCCAGCAGCCAGCGGGACAGGGGGAGGAGAAACATTCAGTACTTC
CASSQRDRGRRNIQYF